What follows are 18 T cell receptor beta chains derived from one specimen sequenced in a study of cytomegalovirus exposure and HLA in healthy donors. The PCR employed 60 Vbeta primers together with 13 Jbeta primers. Method: immunoSEQ multiplex PCR; TCRdb's copy keeps in-frame clones and lacks some. The sample carries 100,000 to 150,000 clones, about 61% recorded once. The sequenced sample was PBMCs. The receptors shown here come from a woman aged 40 to 49 in good health and CMV-seronegative.

The chain has TRBV5-6 and TRBJ2-3, with 9 bases matching TRBD1. The V gene's germline CDR1 is SGHDT and CDR2 YYEEEE. The CDR3 has 15 amino acids. With 2 bases clipped from V and 1 base from J, the junction kept 2 bases outside the gene matches. The CDR3 DNA sequence: TGTGCCAGCAGCTTCACAGGGGGCGGCACAGATACGCAGTATTTT. This gives the protein CASSFTGGGTDTQYF.

The chain recombines TRBV7-6 with TRBJ1-4, with unresolved D. Trimming stripped 2 bases from V and 5 bases from J, with 9 bases between. From germline, CDR1 is SGHVS and CDR2 FNYEAQ. The CDR3 spans 14 residues. The CDR3 sequence is CASSLTYRNEKLFF. Written as DNA, the CDR3 is TGTGCCAGCAGCTTAACGTACAGAAATGAAAAACTGTTTTTT. The full variable domain, with the rest looked up from reference TRBV7-6 and TRBJ1-4, is GAGVSQSPRYKVTKRGQDVALRCDPISGHVSLYWYRQALGQGPEFLTYFNYEAQQDKSGLPNDRFSAERPEGSISTLTIQRTEQRDSAMYRCASSLTYRNEKLFFGSGTQLSVL.

Turning to this clone: Sequence at one end of the junction differs from germline and may be a read error. The rearrangement joins TRBV7-9 to TRBJ1-1, with D perhaps matching TRBD1 (5 bases). The CDR3 runs 12 residues. Germline CDR1 reads SEHNR; CDR2 reads FQNEAQ (reference sequence). CDR3 DNA sequence: TGTTCCAGCAGCTCCAGACAGACTGAAGCTTTCTTT. The encoded protein is CSSSSRQTEAFF.

The chain employs TRBV10-3 and TRBJ2-1; tentatively, D is TRBD1 (6 bases). The CDR3 has 14 residues. Trimming took off 6 bases at V and 4 bases at J, with 13 bases between the two ends. Germline CDR1 and CDR2: ENHRY and SYGVKD. CDR3 coding DNA: TGTGCCATCAGGGCCTGGACAGAGTACAATGAGCAGTTCTTC. It yields the protein CAIRAWTEYNEQFF.

The gene calls are TRBV12-5 and TRBJ2-1; 8 bases are shared with TRBD1. V shed 3 bases and J 2 bases; nucleotides not matched to a gene: 3. This CDR3 spans 15 amino acids. The germline gives CDR1 LGHNT, CDR2 FRNRAP. CDR3 bases: TGTGCTAGTGGTTTAGTGGACAGGGCCTACAATGAGCAGTTCTTC. Translated: CASGLVDRAYNEQFF.

The chain joins TRBV7-7 to TRBJ2-7; 7 bases agree with TRBD1. Germline V gene lookup returns CDR1 SSHAT and CDR2 FNYEAQ (reference sequence). The trim removed 5 bases at V and 0 bases at J, leaving 10 bases unmatched. The CDR3 contains 16 residues. The CDR3 spells CASSPLADRRSYEQYF. The CDR3, as DNA: TGTGCCAGCAGCCCACTGGCGGACAGGCGCTCCTACGAGCAGTACTTC.

This chain joins TRBV4-1 and TRBJ1-4, with unresolved D. Germline CDR1 is MGHRA and CDR2 is YSYEKL. Trimming stripped 3 bases from V and 3 bases from J, with 14 bases between. The CDR3 covers 16 residues. DNA of the CDR3: TGCGCCAGCAGCCATAACCCAGGTGCATCTAATGAAAAACTGTTTTTT. Translated, it gives CASSHNPGASNEKLFF.

V is TRBV2 and J is TRBJ1-2; weak D call: TRBD1 (5 bases). The CDR3 has 13 amino acids. Trimming left V 6 bases short and J 5 bases short, with 13 bases between. The germline gives CDR1 SNHLY, CDR2 FYNNEI. In DNA form, the CDR3 reads TGTGCCAGCAGGACGTGGGGGGAATATGGCTACACCTTC. The encoded protein is CASRTWGEYGYTF.

The rearrangement joins TRBV6-5 to TRBJ2-5; D is perhaps TRBD2 (5 bases). This CDR3 has 15 amino acids. Trimming pared 4 bases from V and 1 base from J, leaving 13 bases between. In germline, CDR1 is MNHEY, CDR2 SVGAGI. The CDR3 coding sequence is TGTGCCAGCAGTTCAGCTGGACTTGGCCAAGAGACCCAGTACTTC. It specifies CASSSAGLGQETQYF.

The rearrangement joins TRBV7-8 to TRBJ2-3; D is possibly TRBD2 (5 bases). The CDR3 runs 13 residues. Germline CDR1 and CDR2: SGHVS and FQNEAQ. V was shortened by 4 bases and J by 1 base, with 6 bases between the two germline ends. This CDR3 is CASSWGGTDTQYF. In nucleotides, the CDR3 is TGTGCCAGCAGCTGGGGAGGCACAGATACGCAGTATTTT.

The V and J genes are TRBV20-1 and TRBJ1-2; D unresolved. The CDR3 consists of 10 residues. Germline V gives CDR1 DFQATT, CDR2 SNEGSKA (reference sequence). The V end was cut by 5 bases, the J end by 8 bases, with 9 bases between. For the CDR3, the DNA is TGCAGTGCTCCTAAGGAGGGCTACACCTTC. Amino acid sequence: CSAPKEGYTF.

The V and J genes are TRBV7-9 and TRBJ2-1, with a possible D match to TRBD1 (6 bases). Looked up from germline, CDR1 is SEHNR and CDR2 is FQNEAQ (reference sequence). V was shortened by 5 bases and J by 7 bases, with 18 bases between the two germline ends. The length of the CDR3 is 15 residues. The CDR3 protein is CASSISGTFYNEQFF. The CDR3, as DNA: TGTGCCAGCAGCATATCCGGGACATTCTATAATGAGCAGTTCTTC. Looking up the rest from reference TRBV7-9 and TRBJ2-1 gives the full variable domain: DTGVSQNPRHKITKRGQNVTFRCDPISEHNRLYWYRQTLGQGPEFLTYFQNEAQLEKSRLLSDRFSAERPKGSFSTLEIQRTEQGDSAMYLCASSISGTFYNEQFFGPGTRLTVL.

The chain has TRBV5-4 and TRBJ2-7; D perhaps matches TRBD2 (5 bases). Trimming took off 4 bases at V and 3 bases at J, with 11 bases between the two ends. The CDR3 is made up of 13 amino acids. CDR1 SGHNT and CDR2 YYREEE come from the germline V gene (reference sequence). The CDR3 nucleotides are TGTGCCAGCAGCCACGGGATAGACTACGAGCAGTACTTC. This sequence encodes CASSHGIDYEQYF.

The rearrangement uses TRBV28 and TRBJ2-7; D perhaps matches TRBD2 (5 bases). Per germline, CDR1 MDHEN and CDR2 SYDVKM. The V and J ends lost 1 base and 1 base respectively, with 8 bases between them. CDR3 length: 14 amino acids. The CDR3 protein is CASSLSRTSYEQYF. CDR3 sequence (DNA): TGTGCCAGCAGTTTATCCAGGACTTCCTACGAGCAGTACTTC.

The table lists this clone with many counts. The chain recombines TRBV6-6 with TRBJ2-7; 8 bases are a match to TRBD2. V shed 6 bases and J 2 bases; nucleotides not matched to a gene: 9. Germline CDR1 MNHNY, CDR2 SVGAGI (reference sequence). The CDR3 loop spans 15 amino acids. CDR3 nucleotide sequence: TGTGCCAGCAGCTCCTCCGGGACTAGAGCCTACGAGCAGTACTTC. Amino acid sequence: CASSSSGTRAYEQYF.

The rearrangement uses TRBV5-1 and TRBJ1-4; unclear D gene. Trimming took off 4 bases at V and 6 bases at J, with 16 bases between the two ends. The CDR3 has 15 amino acids. CDR1 is SGHRS, CDR2 YFSETQ, per germline. The CDR3 coding sequence is TGCGCCAGCAGCAAAGACGGGAGCCGATATGAAAAACTGTTTTTT. Translating gives CASSKDGSRYEKLFF.

This clone was found once. The chain uses TRBV4-2 and TRBJ2-1; 8 bases map to TRBD2. Germline V CDR1 and CDR2: LGHNA, YNFKEQ. The CDR3 covers 14 residues. With 4 bases clipped from V and 3 bases from J, the junction kept 2 bases outside the gene matches. The CDR3 spells CASSPGGSYNEQFF. The CDR3 DNA follows: TGTGCCAGCAGCCCGGGGGGGAGCTACAATGAGCAGTTCTTC.

The chain is built from TRBV10-3 and TRBJ2-3; possibly TRBD1 for D (5 bases). V lost 2 bases, J lost 4 bases, and 7 bases lay in between. Per germline, CDR1 ENHRY and CDR2 SYGVKD. The CDR3 runs 13 residues. CDR3 loop: CAISETGSDTQYF. The DNA for the CDR3 is TGTGCCATCAGTGAGACAGGTTCAGATACGCAGTATTTT.